This T cell receptor beta chain stems from a study of OX40 agonist ivuxolimab in advanced cancers. Study-level information: Prior checkpoint blockade (anti-PD-1, anti-PD-L1 or anti-CTLA-4) was permitted; less than 45% had it. The study, taken as a whole, reports: In CD8+ T cells, expanded clones were on average more numerous than in CD4+. At doses 0.1 to 3.0 mg/kg, CD4+ and CD8+ clones expanded.

Blood specimens came from baseline, cycle 4 day 1, and cycle 7 day 1. Concerning this clone itself: The antigen is undetermined.

Repertoires were generated with immunoSEQ multiplex PCR, while TCRdb's copy carries only in-frame clones and drops some. The repertoire consists of under 90,000 clones, with roughly 89% occurring once and the leading ten covering less than 3%. CDR3 length: 15 residues. Trimming shortened V by 3 bases and J by 0 bases, and 11 bases separated the two germline ends. Germline assignment: CDR1 MGHRA and CDR2 YSYEKL. The origin of this receptor is an adult with an advanced solid tumor such as melanoma, head and neck, liver or kidney cancer. The starting material was CD4+ or CD8+ T cells sorted from blood, obtained in a trial of the OX40 agonist ivuxolimab. The J gene is TRBJ1-1, the V gene TRBV4-1; weak D call: TRBD1 (5 bases). CDR3: CASSQGGHLNTEAFF. CDR3 DNA: TGCGCCAGCAGCCAGGGTGGACACCTGAACACTGAAGCTTTCTTT.